This record covers a single TCR beta chain. The method was immunoSEQ multiplex PCR; TCRdb's version includes in-frame clones alone and lacks a portion of them. This sample has roughly 230,000 clones, with roughly nine tenths found just once. The sample is drawn from a study of blood T cell repertoires in COVID-19. This CDR3 spans 13 amino acids. The germline gives CDR1 SGHKS, CDR2 YYEKEE (reference sequence). Trimming shortened V by 1 base and J by 6 bases, and 10 bases separated the two germline ends. Sequenced sample: peripheral blood. The sequence was collected from a woman in her thirties or forties who had recovered from COVID-19. The chain couples TRBV5-5 to TRBJ2-5, with D possibly matching TRBD2 (6 bases). The CDR3 loop reads CASSLSLAQTQYF. CDR3 bases: TGTGCCAGCAGCTTGTCACTAGCTCAGACCCAGTACTTC.